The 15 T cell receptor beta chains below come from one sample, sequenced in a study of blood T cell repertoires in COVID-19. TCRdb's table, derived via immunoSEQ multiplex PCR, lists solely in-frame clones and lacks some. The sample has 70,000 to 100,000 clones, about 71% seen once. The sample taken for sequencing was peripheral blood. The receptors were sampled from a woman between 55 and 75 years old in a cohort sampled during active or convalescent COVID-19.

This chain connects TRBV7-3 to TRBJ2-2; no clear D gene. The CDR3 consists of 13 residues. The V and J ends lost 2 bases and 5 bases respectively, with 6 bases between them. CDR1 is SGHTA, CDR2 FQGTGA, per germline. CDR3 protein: CASSLQFTGELFF. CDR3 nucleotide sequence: TGTGCCAGCAGCTTACAGTTTACCGGGGAGCTGTTTTTT.

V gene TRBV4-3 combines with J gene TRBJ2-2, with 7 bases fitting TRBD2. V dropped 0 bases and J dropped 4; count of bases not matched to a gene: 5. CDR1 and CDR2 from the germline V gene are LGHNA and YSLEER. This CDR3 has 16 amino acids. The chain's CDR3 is CASSQEGGRATGELFF. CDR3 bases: TGCGCCAGCAGCCAAGAAGGAGGGAGGGCCACCGGGGAGCTGTTTTTT.

Here the CDR3 DNA reads TGTGCCTGGAGTGGGATAGGGGCCACCCTGAACACTGAAGCTTTCTTT. Translation: CAWSGIGATLNTEAFF. This chain uses TRBV30 with TRBJ1-1, with D possibly TRBD1 on 5 matching bases. The V end lost 1 base, the J end lost 0 bases, and 15 bases lay between the germline ends. The CDR3 sequence is 16 residues long. Germline V gene data show CDR1 as GTSNPN and CDR2 as SVGIG (reference sequence). The complete variable domain, with remaining parts taken from reference TRBV30 and TRBJ1-1, reads SQTIHQWPATLVQPVGSPLSLECTVEGTSNPNLYWYRQAAGRGLQLLFYSVGIGQISSEVPQNLSASRPQDRQFILSSKKLLLSDSGFYLCAWSGIGATLNTEAFFGQGTRLTVV.

This chain's CDR3 is CASSTPSSYNEQFF. The CDR3 DNA follows: TGTGCCAGTAGTACGCCCAGCTCCTACAATGAGCAGTTCTTC. The chain has TRBV19 and TRBJ2-1; D unclear. Germline-derived CDR1 and CDR2 are LNHDA and SQIVND (reference sequence). This CDR3 has 14 residues. V lost 4 bases, J lost 0 bases, and 7 bases lay in between. Based on the CDR3 plus reference TRBV19 and TRBJ2-1, the full variable domain is DGGITQSPKYLFRKEGQNVTLSCEQNLNHDAMYWYRQDPGQGLRLIYYSQIVNDFQKGDIAEGYSVSREKKESFPLTVTSAQKNPTAFYLCASSTPSSYNEQFFGPGTRLTVL.

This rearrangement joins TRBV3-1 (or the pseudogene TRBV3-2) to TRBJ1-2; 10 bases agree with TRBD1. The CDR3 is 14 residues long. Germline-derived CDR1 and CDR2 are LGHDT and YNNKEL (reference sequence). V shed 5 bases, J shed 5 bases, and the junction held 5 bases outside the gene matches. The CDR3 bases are TGTGCCAGCAGCGATCCGGGACAGGGGTATGGCTACACCTTC. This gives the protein CASSDPGQGYGYTF.

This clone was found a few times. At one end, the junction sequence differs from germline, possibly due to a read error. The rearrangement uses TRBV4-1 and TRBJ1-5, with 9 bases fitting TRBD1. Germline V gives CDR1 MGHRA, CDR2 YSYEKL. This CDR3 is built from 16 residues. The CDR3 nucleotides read TGCGCCAGCAGCTCTGGGACAGGGCATAGCAATCAGCCTCAGCATTTT. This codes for CASSSGTGHSNQPQHF.

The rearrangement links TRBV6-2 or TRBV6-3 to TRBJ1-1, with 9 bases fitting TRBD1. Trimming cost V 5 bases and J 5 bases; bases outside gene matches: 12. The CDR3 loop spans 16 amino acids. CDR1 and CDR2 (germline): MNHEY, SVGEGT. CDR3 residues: CASSNPRHRGRTEAFF. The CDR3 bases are TGTGCCAGCAGTAACCCGAGGCACAGGGGGCGGACTGAAGCTTTCTTT.

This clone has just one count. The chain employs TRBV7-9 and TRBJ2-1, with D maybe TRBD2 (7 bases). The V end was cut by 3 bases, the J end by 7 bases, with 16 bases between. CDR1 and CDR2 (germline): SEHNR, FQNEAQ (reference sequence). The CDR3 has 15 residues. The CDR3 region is CASSFRTGGSNEQFF. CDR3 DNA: TGTGCCAGCAGCTTCCGGACGGGGGGCTCGAATGAGCAGTTCTTC.

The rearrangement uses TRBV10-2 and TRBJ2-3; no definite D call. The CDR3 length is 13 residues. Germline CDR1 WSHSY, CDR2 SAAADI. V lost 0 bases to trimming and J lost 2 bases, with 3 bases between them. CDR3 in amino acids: CASSESATDTQYF. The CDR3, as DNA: TGCGCCAGCAGTGAGTCGGCCACAGATACGCAGTATTTT.

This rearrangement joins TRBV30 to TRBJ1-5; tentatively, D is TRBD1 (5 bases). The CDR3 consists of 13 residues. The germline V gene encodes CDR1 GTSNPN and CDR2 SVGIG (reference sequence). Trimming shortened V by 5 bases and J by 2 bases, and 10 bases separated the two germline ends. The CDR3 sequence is CAWRRDGNQPQHF. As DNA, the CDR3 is TGTGCCTGGCGGCGGGACGGCAATCAGCCCCAGCATTTT.

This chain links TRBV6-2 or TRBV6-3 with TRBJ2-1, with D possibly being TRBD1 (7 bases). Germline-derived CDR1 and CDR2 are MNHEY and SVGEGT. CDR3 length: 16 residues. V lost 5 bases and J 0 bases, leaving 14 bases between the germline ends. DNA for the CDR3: TGTGCCAGCAGTAACCAGGGGGGAAGCTCCTACAATGAGCAGTTCTTC. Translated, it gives CASSNQGGSSYNEQFF.

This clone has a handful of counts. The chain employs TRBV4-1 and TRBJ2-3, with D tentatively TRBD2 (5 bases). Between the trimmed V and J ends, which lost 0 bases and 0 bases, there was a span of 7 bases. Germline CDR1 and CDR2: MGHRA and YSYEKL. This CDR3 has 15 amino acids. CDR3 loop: CASSQEWTSTDTQYF. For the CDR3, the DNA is TGCGCCAGCAGCCAAGAATGGACTAGCACAGATACGCAGTATTTT.

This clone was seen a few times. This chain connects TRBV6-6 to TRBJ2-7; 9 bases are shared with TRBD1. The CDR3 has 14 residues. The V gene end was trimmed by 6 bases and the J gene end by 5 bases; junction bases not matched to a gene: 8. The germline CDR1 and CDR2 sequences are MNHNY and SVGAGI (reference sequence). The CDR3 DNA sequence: TGTGCCAGCAGATTGGGACAGGGTAGTAACGAGCAGTACTTC. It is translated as CASRLGQGSNEQYF.

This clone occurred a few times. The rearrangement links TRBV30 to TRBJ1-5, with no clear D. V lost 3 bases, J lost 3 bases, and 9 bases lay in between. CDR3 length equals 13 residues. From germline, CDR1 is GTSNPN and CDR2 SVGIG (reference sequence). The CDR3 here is CAWRGGSNQPQHF. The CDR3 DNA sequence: TGTGCCTGGAGGGGAGGGTCCAATCAGCCCCAGCATTTT.

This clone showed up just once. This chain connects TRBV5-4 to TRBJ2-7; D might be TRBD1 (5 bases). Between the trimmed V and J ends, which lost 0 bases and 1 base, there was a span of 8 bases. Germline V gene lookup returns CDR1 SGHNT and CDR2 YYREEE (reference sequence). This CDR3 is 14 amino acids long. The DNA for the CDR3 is TGTGCCAGCAGCTTGGGTGCAGGGTCCTACGAGCAGTACTTC. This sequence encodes CASSLGAGSYEQYF. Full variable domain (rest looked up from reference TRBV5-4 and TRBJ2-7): ETGVTQSPTHLIKTRGQQVTLRCSSQSGHNTVSWYQQALGQGPQFIFQYYREEENGRGNFPPRFSGLQFPNYSSELNVNALELDDSALYLCASSLGAGSYEQYFGPGTRLTVT.